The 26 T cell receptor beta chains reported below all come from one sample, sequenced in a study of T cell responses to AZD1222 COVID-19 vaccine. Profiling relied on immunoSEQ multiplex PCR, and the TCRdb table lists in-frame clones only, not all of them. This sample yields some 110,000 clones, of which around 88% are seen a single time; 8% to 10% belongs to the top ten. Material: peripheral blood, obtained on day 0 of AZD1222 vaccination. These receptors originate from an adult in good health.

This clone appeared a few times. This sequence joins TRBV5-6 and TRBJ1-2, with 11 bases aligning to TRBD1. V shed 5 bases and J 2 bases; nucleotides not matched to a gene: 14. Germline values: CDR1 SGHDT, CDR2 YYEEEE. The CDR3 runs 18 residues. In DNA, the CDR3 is TGTGCCAGCAGGGGAACTGGGACAGGGGGACTGCTGAACTATGGCTACACCTTC. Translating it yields CASRGTGTGGLLNYGYTF.

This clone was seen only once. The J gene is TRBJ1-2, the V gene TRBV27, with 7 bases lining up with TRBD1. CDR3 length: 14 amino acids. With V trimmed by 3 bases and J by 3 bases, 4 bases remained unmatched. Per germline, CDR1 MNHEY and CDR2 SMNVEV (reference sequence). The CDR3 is CASSLKQGYYGYTF. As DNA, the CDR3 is TGTGCCAGCAGTTTGAAACAGGGGTACTATGGCTACACCTTC.

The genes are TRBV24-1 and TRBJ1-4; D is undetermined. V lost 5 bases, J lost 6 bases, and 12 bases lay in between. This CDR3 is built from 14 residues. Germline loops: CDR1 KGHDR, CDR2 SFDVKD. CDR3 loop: CATSAGARDEKLFF. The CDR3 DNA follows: TGTGCCACCAGTGCGGGTGCGAGGGATGAAAAACTGTTTTTT.

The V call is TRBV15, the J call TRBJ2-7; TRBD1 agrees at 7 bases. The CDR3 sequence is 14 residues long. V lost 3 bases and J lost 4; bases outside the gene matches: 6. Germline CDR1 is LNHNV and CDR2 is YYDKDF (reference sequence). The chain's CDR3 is CATSSGQAPYEQYF. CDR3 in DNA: TGTGCCACCAGCAGCGGACAGGCCCCGTACGAGCAGTACTTC. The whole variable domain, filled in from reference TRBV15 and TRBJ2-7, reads DAMVIQNPRYQVTQFGKPVTLSCSQTLNHNVMYWYQQKSSQAPKLLFHYYDKDFNNEADTPDNFQSRRPNTSFCFLDIRSPGLGDTAMYLCATSSGQAPYEQYFGPGTRLTVT.

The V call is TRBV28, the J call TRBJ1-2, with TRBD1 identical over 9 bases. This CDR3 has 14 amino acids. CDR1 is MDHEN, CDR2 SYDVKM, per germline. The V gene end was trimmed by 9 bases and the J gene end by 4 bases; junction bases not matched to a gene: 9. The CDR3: CASSGTGRFYGYTF. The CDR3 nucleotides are TGTGCCAGTTCGGGGACAGGGAGGTTCTATGGCTACACCTTC.

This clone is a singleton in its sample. The CDR3 is CASSGGLMAFF. In DNA form, the CDR3 reads TGTGCCAGCAGTGGGGGGCTCATGGCTTTCTTT. The chain uses TRBV27 and TRBJ1-1; possibly TRBD1 for D (6 bases). Trimming removed 5 bases from V and 11 bases from J, with 12 bases in between. The germline CDR1 and CDR2 sequences are MNHEY and SMNVEV (reference sequence). The CDR3 loop spans 11 amino acids.

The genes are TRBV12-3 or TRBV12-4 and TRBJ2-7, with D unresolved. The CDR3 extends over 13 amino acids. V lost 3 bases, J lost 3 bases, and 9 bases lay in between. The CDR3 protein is CASSFNRNYEQYF. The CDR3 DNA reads TGTGCCAGCAGTTTTAATAGGAACTACGAGCAGTACTTC.

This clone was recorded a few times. The CDR3 DNA reads as TGTGCCAGTAGCGCCGGCAGCTCCTATAATTCACCCCTCCACTTT. The encoded protein is CASSAGSSYNSPLHF. This chain joins TRBV19 and TRBJ1-6; no definite D call. The ends were cut back, 6 bases at V and 0 bases at J, with 9 bases in the middle. CDR1 is LNHDA, CDR2 SQIVND, per germline (reference sequence). CDR3 length: 15 residues.

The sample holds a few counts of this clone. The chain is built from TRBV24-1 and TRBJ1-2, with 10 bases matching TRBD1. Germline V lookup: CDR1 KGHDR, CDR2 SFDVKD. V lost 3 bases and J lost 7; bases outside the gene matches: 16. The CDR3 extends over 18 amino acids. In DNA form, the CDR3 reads TGTGCCACCAGTGATCCCCCCCGGACAGGGGGGCGGGGGTTTGGCTACACCTTC. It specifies CATSDPPRTGGRGFGYTF.

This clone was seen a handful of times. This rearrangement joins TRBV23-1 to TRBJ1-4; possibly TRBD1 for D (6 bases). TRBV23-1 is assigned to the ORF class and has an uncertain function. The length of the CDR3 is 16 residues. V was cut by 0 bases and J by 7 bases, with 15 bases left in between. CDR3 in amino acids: CASSQSEGGEGEKLFF. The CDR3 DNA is TGCGCCAGCAGTCAATCCGAGGGGGGAGAGGGTGAAAAACTGTTTTTT.

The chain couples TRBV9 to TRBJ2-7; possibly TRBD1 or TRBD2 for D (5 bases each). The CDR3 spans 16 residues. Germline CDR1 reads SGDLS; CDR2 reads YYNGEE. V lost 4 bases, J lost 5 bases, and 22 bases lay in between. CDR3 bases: TGTGCCAGCAGCCCACAGGCCCTGGGAGCGCTGAACGAGCAGTACTTC. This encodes CASSPQALGALNEQYF.

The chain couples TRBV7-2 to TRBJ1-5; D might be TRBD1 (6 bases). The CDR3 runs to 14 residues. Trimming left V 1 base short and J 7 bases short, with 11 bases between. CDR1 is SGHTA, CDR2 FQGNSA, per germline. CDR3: CASSLGQGSQPQHF. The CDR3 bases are TGTGCCAGCAGCTTAGGGCAGGGGAGCCAGCCCCAGCATTTT. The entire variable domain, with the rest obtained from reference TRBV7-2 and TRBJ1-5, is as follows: GAGVSQSPSNKVTEKGKDVELRCDPISGHTALYWYRQSLGQGLEFLIYFQGNSAPDKSGLPSDRFSAERTGGSVSTLTIQRTQQEDSAVYLCASSLGQGSQPQHFGDGTRLSIL.

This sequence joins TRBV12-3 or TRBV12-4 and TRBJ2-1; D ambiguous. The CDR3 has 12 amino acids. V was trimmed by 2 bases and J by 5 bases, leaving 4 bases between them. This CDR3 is CASSLTDNEQFF. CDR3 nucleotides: TGTGCCAGCAGTTTAACAGACAATGAGCAGTTCTTC.

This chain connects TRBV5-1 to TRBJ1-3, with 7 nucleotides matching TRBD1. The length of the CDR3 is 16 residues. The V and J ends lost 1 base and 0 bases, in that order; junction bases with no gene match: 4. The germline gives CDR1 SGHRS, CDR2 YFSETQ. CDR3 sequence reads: CASSLIGTDSGNTIYF. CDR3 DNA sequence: TGCGCCAGCAGCTTGATAGGGACAGACTCTGGAAACACCATATATTTT.

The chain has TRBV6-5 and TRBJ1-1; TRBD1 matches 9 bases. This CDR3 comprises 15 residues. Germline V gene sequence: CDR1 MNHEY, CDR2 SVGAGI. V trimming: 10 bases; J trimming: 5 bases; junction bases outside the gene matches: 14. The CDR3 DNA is TGTGCCACCCGGAGAGGGACAGGGATAATTACTGAAGCTTTCTTT. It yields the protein CATRRGTGIITEAFF.

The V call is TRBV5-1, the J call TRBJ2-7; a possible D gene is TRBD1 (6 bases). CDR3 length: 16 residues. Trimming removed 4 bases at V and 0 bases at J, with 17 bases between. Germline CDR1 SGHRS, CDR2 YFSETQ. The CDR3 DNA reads TGCGCCAGCAGCATCGGTCCGGGACAAGGCTCCTACGAGCAGTACTTC. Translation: CASSIGPGQGSYEQYF.

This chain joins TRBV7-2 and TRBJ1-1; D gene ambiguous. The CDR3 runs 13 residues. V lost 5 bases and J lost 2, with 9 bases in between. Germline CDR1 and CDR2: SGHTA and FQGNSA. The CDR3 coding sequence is TGTGCCAGCAGCATCGGCACTAACACTGAAGCTTTCTTT. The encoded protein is CASSIGTNTEAFF.

This chain's CDR3 is CASSQDEGTKAFF. The CDR3 DNA reads as TGTGCCAGCAGCCAAGATGAGGGAACTAAAGCTTTCTTT. The chain combines TRBV3-1 (or the pseudogene TRBV3-2) with TRBJ1-1; D unresolved. The CDR3 consists of 13 residues. Trimming shortened V by 0 bases and J by 9 bases, and 11 bases separated the two germline ends. Germline CDR1 is LGHDT and CDR2 is YNNKEL (reference sequence).

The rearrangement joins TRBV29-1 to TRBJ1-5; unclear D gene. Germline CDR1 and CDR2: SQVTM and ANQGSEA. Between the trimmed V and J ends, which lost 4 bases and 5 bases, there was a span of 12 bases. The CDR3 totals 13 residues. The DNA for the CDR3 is TGCAGCGTTGGGGTGGGGATAGATCAGCCCCAGCATTTT. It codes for CSVGVGIDQPQHF.

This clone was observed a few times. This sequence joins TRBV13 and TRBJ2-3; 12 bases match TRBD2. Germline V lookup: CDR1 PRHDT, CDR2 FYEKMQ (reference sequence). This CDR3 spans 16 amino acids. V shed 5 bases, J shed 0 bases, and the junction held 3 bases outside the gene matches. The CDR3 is CASSVTSGSSTDTQYF. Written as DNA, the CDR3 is TGTGCCAGCAGCGTGACTAGCGGGAGTAGCACAGATACGCAGTATTTT.

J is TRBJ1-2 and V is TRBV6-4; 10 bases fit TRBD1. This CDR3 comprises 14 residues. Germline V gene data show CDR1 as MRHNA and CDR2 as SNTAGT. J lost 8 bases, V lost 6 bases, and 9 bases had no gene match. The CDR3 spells CASRGDRGRGGYTF. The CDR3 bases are TGTGCCAGCAGGGGGGACAGGGGACGCGGAGGCTACACCTTC.

The CDR3 DNA reads as TGTGCCAGCAGCCAAGATAGCGGGGGCAAGGGAGCTTTCTTT. Translation: CASSQDSGGKGAFF. The chain uses TRBV3-1 (or the pseudogene TRBV3-2) and TRBJ1-1; weak D call: TRBD1 (6 bases). This CDR3 has 14 residues. Deletions cut 0 bases from V and 10 bases from J, with 15 bases between. Germline loops: CDR1 LGHDT, CDR2 YNNKEL (reference sequence).

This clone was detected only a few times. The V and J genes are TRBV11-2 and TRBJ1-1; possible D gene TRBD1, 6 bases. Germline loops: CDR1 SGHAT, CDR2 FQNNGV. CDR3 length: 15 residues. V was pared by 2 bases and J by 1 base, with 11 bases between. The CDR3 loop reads CASSLKLGANTEAFF. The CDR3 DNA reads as TGTGCCAGCAGCTTAAAATTGGGGGCGAACACTGAAGCTTTCTTT.

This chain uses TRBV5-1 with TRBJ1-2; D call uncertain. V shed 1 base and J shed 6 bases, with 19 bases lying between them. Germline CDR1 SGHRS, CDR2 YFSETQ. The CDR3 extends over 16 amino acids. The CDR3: CASSLLVPGRGDGYTF. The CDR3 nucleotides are TGCGCCAGCAGCTTGTTGGTACCCGGACGGGGAGATGGCTACACCTTC.

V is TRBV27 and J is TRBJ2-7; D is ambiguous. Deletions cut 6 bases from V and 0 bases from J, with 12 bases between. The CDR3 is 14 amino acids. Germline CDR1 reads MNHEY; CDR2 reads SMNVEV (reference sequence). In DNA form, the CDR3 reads TGTGCCAGCAGCTGGACCCGTCTCTCCTACGAGCAGTACTTC. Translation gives CASSWTRLSYEQYF.

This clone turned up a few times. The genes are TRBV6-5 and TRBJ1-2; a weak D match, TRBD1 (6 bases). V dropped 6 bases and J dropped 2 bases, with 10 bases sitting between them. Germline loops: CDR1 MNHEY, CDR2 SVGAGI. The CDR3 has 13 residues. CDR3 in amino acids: CASRLDRNYGYTF. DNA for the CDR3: TGTGCCAGCAGACTTGACAGGAACTATGGCTACACCTTC.